Sequencing of this TCR beta chain was carried out in a study of follicular helper T cells after annual influenza vaccination. Study background: Sampling occurred days 0, 7 and 28 after each influenza vaccination.

TCRdb's table, derived via immunoSEQ multiplex PCR, lists solely in-frame clones and lacks some. The sample lists 9,500 to 12,000 clones; over 70% were seen once. This clone appeared a few times. The antigen remains unidentified. Regarding the study as a whole: Each annual vaccination recalled recurring oligoclonal ICOS+CD38+ cTfh clonotypes. ICOS+CD38+ cTfh clonality tracked population frequency, and its change tracked circulating plasmablast change. Day 7 ICOS+CD38+ clones later appeared mostly in ICOS-CD38- cTfh.

The CDR3 consists of 15 residues. The V and J ends lost 7 bases and 7 bases, in that order; junction bases with no gene match: 15. Germline CDR1 and CDR2: MNHEY and SVGAGI. The time point: 2015-2016 season, pre-vaccination. Sequencing was performed on CXCR5+ CD38- circulating T follicular helper cells from blood, taken on the day of influenza vaccination. Subset noted: circulating Tfh, non-naive CD4+CXCR5+PD-1+ (ICOS+CD38+ or ICOS-CD38-). The clonotype originates from an adult who received the influenza vaccine. The chain employs TRBV6-5 and TRBJ2-5; 7 nucleotides align to TRBD2. The CDR3 sequence: CASTKNGDRGGTQYF. The CDR3 DNA is TGTGCCAGCACCAAGAACGGGGACCGCGGGGGGACCCAGTACTTC.